The T cell receptor beta chain under discussion was sequenced for a study of T-cell reconstitution after alpha-beta-depleted transplantation in children (TCRdb year 2016). At the level of the whole study: T-cell immune reconstitution after TCRalphabeta/CD19-depleted allogeneic hematopoietic cell transplantation in children was quantitatively tracked in the study by means of TCR repertoire profiling. General findings and caveats noted by the study authors: Apparently early alphabetaT-cell count recovery about two months after transplant reportedly relied on only several hundred rapidly expanded clones derived from non-depleted graft cells. Over the following months the frequencies of hyperexpanded clones went down, and after one year T-cell counts and TCRbeta diversity were mostly credited to newly produced T cells. In some patients, the high TCRbeta diversity seen at day 60 was put down to recipient T cells and intrathymic progenitors that had survived conditioning.

Receptors were amplified or captured by PCR. The sequencer was an Illumina HiSeq 2500. TCR libraries were prepared with molecular barcoding, using unique molecular identifiers to normalize TCRbeta repertoire quantification. TCRdb passed the public sequencing reads through fastp at Q25 and MiXCR, retaining productive beta sequences. One record per CDR3 amino acid sequence lists the most common genes and DNA. For this sample there are around 700,000 distinct CDR3 sequences; 13% appear just once. The top ten clonotypes cover 0.79% of the sample. This clonotype was recorded at least ten times. Which antigen it targets is not known. Base-call qualities are not available, and no considerably larger clone is one nucleotide away. The label giving this sample's treatment or condition can be read as: allogeneic hematopoietic cell transplantation with graft depleted of TCRalphabeta T cells and CD19 B cells. TCRalphabeta/CD19-depleted allogeneic hematopoietic cell grafts were given to the transplant recipients, all of whom were children.

Sequenced material: PBMCs, taken before TCRalphabeta/CD19-depleted stem cell transplant. The TCR originated in a girl aged 2-10 years with congenital amegakaryocytic thrombocytopenia, due to receive a stem cell transplant.

The DNA sequence follows: TGCAGTGCTAGAGGGTGGTTTGCAGATACGCAGTATTTT. Translated, it gives CSARGWFADTQYF. Recombination connected TRBV20-1 to TRBJ2-3; the D gene remains uncertain. V is reduced by 1 base and J by 4 bases, leaving a spacing of 9 bases between them. From the germline V gene (reference sequence), CDR1 is DFQATT and CDR2 is SNEGSKA. The CDR3 covers 13 residues, taking in both the cysteine and the phenylalanine. Kept here is only the CDR3 DNA, which spans 39 bases and is read in frame from base 1.